The entry below describes one TCR beta chain. The data were obtained in a study of T cell responses to AZD1222 COVID-19 vaccine. Method: immunoSEQ multiplex PCR; TCRdb's copy keeps in-frame clones and lacks some. The sample has over 85,000 clones, about nine tenths seen once; the top ten hold almost 2.5%. Germline V lookup: CDR1 LNHDA, CDR2 SQIVND (reference sequence). V dropped 3 bases and J dropped 1 base, with 10 bases sitting between them. CDR3 length: 14 residues. The rearrangement links TRBV19 to TRBJ2-7; D is possibly TRBD1 (6 bases). The input for sequencing was peripheral blood, taken 28 days after the second AZD1222 dose. This TCR derives from an adult who received the AZD1222 COVID-19 vaccine. CDR3 loop: CASSIGQGSYEQYF. The CDR3 region has the DNA TGTGCCAGTAGTATTGGCCAGGGGTCCTACGAGCAGTACTTC.